The present entry profiles one T cell receptor (beta chain) with its context. The CDR3 sequence is 14 residues long. Between the trimmed V and J ends, which lost 4 bases and 2 bases, there was a span of 12 bases. Germline V gene lookup returns CDR1 LGHDT and CDR2 YNNKEL (reference sequence). The data were taken from a study of T-cell reconstitution after alpha-beta-depleted transplantation in children. Molecular barcoding with unique molecular identifiers was used for the TCRbeta library. TCRdb re-analysed the PCR reads in MiXCR, keeping a single row per CDR3 protein. The data show a few hundred thousand distinct CDR3 sequences, around 19% seen once.

The chain couples TRBV3-1 to TRBJ2-7; D is uncertain. The TCR originated in a human donor who donated a stem cell graft to a child with acute lymphoblastic leukemia. This material consisted of PBMCs from the stem cell graft donor, taken from the stem cell graft. In DNA, the CDR3 is TGTGCCAGCAGCCCCCTAAAGGGCGCCTACGAGCAGTACTTC. Amino acid sequence: CASSPLKGAYEQYF.